Listed below are T cell receptor beta chains from one sample, sequenced in a study of T-cell reconstitution after alpha-beta-depleted transplantation in children. TCRdb re-called the PCR reads through MiXCR, storing one row per CDR3 protein. Of about 580,000 distinct CDR3 sequences in the sample, around 23% were seen once. This specimen consisted of PBMCs, mostly from graft donor cells, obtained 360 days after TCRalphabeta/CD19-depleted stem cell transplant. The source of these receptors is a boy in the first two years of life who had a stem cell transplant for acute myeloid leukemia, so the T cells may come from the graft donor. Both conserved end residues are part of each CDR3. D genes are given only for firm matches. Clone size is not always given. Where it is, it says once, few, many or a class for expanded clones.

TRBV6-5	TRBJ2-7	.	few	CASSYSGGITYEQYF	TGTGCCAGCAGTTACTCAGGGGGGATAACCTACGAGCAGTACTTC
TRBV6-1	TRBJ2-1	.	few	CASATPSYNEQFF	TGTGCCAGCGCTACGCCTTCCTACAATGAGCAGTTCTTC
TRBV6-1	TRBJ2-5	TRBD1	few	CATRRTGEQETQYF	TGTGCCACCCGACGGACAGGCGAACAAGAGACCCAGTACTTC
TRBV20-1	TRBJ2-7	.	.	CSARDQEGTNYEQYF	TGCAGTGCTAGAGATCAGGAGGGGACCAACTACGAGCAGTACTTC
TRBV12-3/TRBV12-4	TRBJ1-5	.	.	CASSSIGTRNQPQHF	TGTGCCAGCAGTTCAATCGGGACCAGGAATCAGCCCCAGCATTTT
TRBV12-3/TRBV12-4	TRBJ2-2	TRBD1	.	CASTKTGGDANTGELFF	TGTGCCAGCACTAAGACAGGGGGGGACGCGAACACCGGGGAGCTGTTTTTT
TRBV20-1	TRBJ2-3	.	many	CSPFGDTQYF	TGCAGTCCTTTCGGAGATACGCAGTATTTT
TRBV29-1	TRBJ1-3	TRBD1	.	CSAVRDRVGGNTIYF	TGCAGCGCTGTCCGGGACAGGGTAGGAGGAAACACCATATATTTT
TRBV5-5	TRBJ2-1	TRBD2	few	CASSSAGGSSYNEQFF	TGTGCCAGCAGCTCGGCGGGGGGATCCTCCTACAATGAGCAGTTCTTC
TRBV20-1	TRBJ2-3	.	few	CSALSGHTDTQYF	TGCAGTGCCCTCTCAGGTCACACAGATACGCAGTATTTT
TRBV7-9	TRBJ1-6	.	.	CASSFNRLNSPLHF	TGTGCCAGCAGCTTCAACAGGTTGAATTCACCCCTCCACTTT
TRBV6-5	TRBJ1-5	.	many	CASKREGNQPQHF	TGTGCCAGCAAAAGGGAAGGCAATCAGCCCCAGCATTTT
TRBV12-3/TRBV12-4	TRBJ2-2	TRBD2	many	CASSPSGLAFGGELFF	TGTGCCAGCAGCCCTTCGGGACTAGCGTTTGGCGGGGAGCTGTTTTTT
TRBV4-3	TRBJ2-1	TRBD1	few	CASSLGQGVDNEQFF	TGCGCCAGCAGCCTCGGACAGGGGGTGGACAATGAGCAGTTCTTC
TRBV20-1	TRBJ1-5	.	.	CSARSPADSNQPQHF	TGCAGTGCTAGATCGCCCGCGGATAGCAATCAGCCCCAGCATTTT
TRBV6-5	TRBJ1-5	.	.	CASSYSMGRPQHF	TGTGCCAGCAGTTACTCAATGGGTAGGCCCCAGCATTTT
TRBV13	TRBJ2-5	.	.	CASSLGTAFQETQYF	TGTGCCAGCAGCTTAGGAACAGCCTTCCAAGAGACCCAGTACTTC
TRBV20-1	TRBJ2-5	.	few	CSARERVRDQETQYF	TGCAGTGCTAGAGAAAGGGTCCGGGACCAAGAGACCCAGTACTTC
TRBV9	TRBJ2-1	.	many	CASSVGAGVDGEQFF	TGTGCCAGCAGCGTAGGGGCAGGGGTGGATGGTGAGCAGTTCTTC
TRBV20-1	TRBJ2-2	TRBD1	.	CCALNPGTGVNTGELFF	TGCTGTGCACTGAACCCCGGGACAGGGGTGAACACCGGGGAGCTGTTTTTT
TRBV2	TRBJ2-2	.	many	CASAGLTGELFF	TGTGCCAGCGCCGGGCTCACCGGGGAGCTGTTTTTT
TRBV20-1	TRBJ2-3	TRBD2	.	CSASRLASGTDTQYF	TGCAGTGCTAGCCGACTAGCGTCCGGCACAGATACGCAGTATTTT
TRBV24-1	TRBJ2-1	.	.	CATSDFGRWEQFF	TGTGCCACCAGTGATTTTGGTCGCTGGGAGCAGTTCTTC
TRBV28	TRBJ2-5	TRBD1	.	CASRSSGTGDRVGETQYF	TGTGCCAGCAGATCCTCCGGGACAGGGGATCGGGTTGGGGAGACCCAGTACTTC
TRBV28	TRBJ1-6	.	.	CASSLTRVGSPLHF	TGTGCCAGCAGTTTGACTCGGGTCGGATCACCCCTCCACTTT
TRBV6-1	TRBJ2-3	.	few	CASTGGRTDTQYF	TGTGCCAGCACGGGGGGCAGAACAGATACGCAGTATTTT
TRBV20-1	TRBJ1-1	.	few	CSAKVGSMNTEAFF	TGCAGTGCTAAAGTCGGGAGCATGAACACTGAAGCTTTCTTT
TRBV29-1	TRBJ2-2	TRBD1	many	CSVGGDRYTGELFF	TGCAGCGTTGGGGGGGACAGGTACACCGGGGAGCTGTTTTTT
TRBV5-4	TRBJ2-3	.	.	CATYWDTNTDTQYF	TGTGCCACCTACTGGGACACCAACACAGATACGCAGTATTTT
TRBV29-1	TRBJ2-3	.	few	CSVERGSGWAEKISADTQYF	TGCAGCGTTGAAAGGGGGTCCGGGTGGGCCGAGAAAATATCCGCAGATACGCAGTATTTT
TRBV29-1	TRBJ2-7	.	few	CSVRGGPSRGYEQYF	TGCAGCGTTAGGGGGGGGCCTTCCAGGGGCTACGAGCAGTACTTC
TRBV20-1	TRBJ1-2	.	few	CSARTELGYGYTF	TGCAGTGCGCGGACAGAACTAGGGTATGGCTACACCTTC
TRBV6-5	TRBJ2-3	.	.	CASSYLETTDTQYF	TGTGCCAGCAGTTACCTGGAAACCACAGATACGCAGTATTTT
TRBV20-1	TRBJ1-5	.	.	CSARFGGVNQPQHF	TGCAGTGCTAGATTTGGAGGGGTCAATCAGCCCCAGCATTTT
TRBV7-9	TRBJ1-1	.	few	CASSSWRNTEAFF	TGTGCCAGCAGCTCCTGGCGTAACACTGAAGCTTTCTTT
TRBV7-2	TRBJ2-2	TRBD2	many	CASSFSGGSTGELFF	TGTGCCAGCAGCTTCAGCGGGGGGAGCACCGGGGAGCTGTTTTTT
TRBV20-1	TRBJ2-1	TRBD1	few	CSARSGQGAYNEQFF	TGCAGTGCTAGAAGTGGACAGGGCGCCTACAATGAGCAGTTCTTC
TRBV12-3/TRBV12-4	TRBJ2-7	.	many	CASSFMLDWIRKTDEQYF	TGTGCCAGCAGTTTTATGTTGGACTGGATAAGGAAGACGGACGAGCAGTACTTC
TRBV20-1	TRBJ2-3	TRBD2	.	CSADSGTSGSTDTQYF	TGCAGTGCTGATTCCGGGACTAGCGGGAGCACAGATACGCAGTATTTT
TRBV6-5	TRBJ2-3	.	.	CASRPDRGTQYF	TGTGCCAGCAGACCAGACAGAGGGACGCAGTATTTT
TRBV4-3	TRBJ2-1	TRBD2	.	CASSQGGGAYNEQFF	TGCGCCAGCAGCCAAGGGGGGGGGGCCTACAATGAGCAGTTCTTC
TRBV5-1	TRBJ2-3	.	.	CASQDQISGTDTQYF	TGCGCCAGCCAAGATCAAATATCAGGGACAGATACGCAGTATTTT
TRBV5-1	TRBJ2-5	.	.	CASRSDGKETQYF	TGCGCCAGCAGGTCGGACGGCAAAGAGACCCAGTACTTC
TRBV5-7	TRBJ2-2	TRBD2	.	CAMSPAGAGELFF	TGTGCCATGAGCCCCGCGGGGGCCGGGGAGCTGTTTTTT
TRBV29-1	TRBJ2-1	.	many	CSVRDSMGGEQFF	TGCAGCGTTCGGGACTCGATGGGAGGTGAGCAGTTCTTC
TRBV14	TRBJ2-7	TRBD2	.	CASSFLGDYKTYEQYF	TGTGCCAGCAGCTTTCTCGGGGACTACAAAACCTACGAGCAGTACTTC
TRBV30	TRBJ1-5	.	few	CAWSVNPGRSQHF	TGTGCCTGGAGTGTAAACCCCGGGAGGTCCCAGCATTTT
TRBV15	TRBJ1-1	.	.	CATSRTDMNTEAFF	TGTGCCACCAGCAGAACTGACATGAACACTGAAGCTTTCTTT
TRBV28	TRBJ1-5	TRBD1	.	CASSYDRGYQPQHF	TGTGCCAGCAGTTACGACAGGGGATATCAGCCCCAGCATTTT
TRBV6-5	TRBJ2-1	.	few	CASSSQGRGEQFF	TGTGCCAGCAGTTCCCAGGGGAGGGGTGAGCAGTTCTTC
TRBV5-1	TRBJ2-1	.	many	CASSIAGANEQFF	TGCGCCAGCTCTATTGCGGGGGCCAATGAGCAGTTCTTC
TRBV11-2	TRBJ1-3	.	.	CASSYGLDTIYF	TGTGCCAGCAGCTACGGTCTAGACACCATATATTTT